The clone carrying this TCR beta chain showed up just once. Its antigen is not known. The data originate from a study of T cell responses to AZD1222 COVID-19 vaccine. Study conclusions and caveats: Two AZD1222 doses significantly raised spike-specific TCR breadth and depth over controls. Only a handful of AZD1222 recipients, more than 5 in all, had baseline seropositivity. Unmutated variant regions are reportedly the target of nearly half of TCRs that are spike-specific.

The CDR3 spans 14 residues. Per the germline V gene, CDR1 is SGHAT and CDR2 is FQNNGV. V gave up 4 bases and J gave up 4 bases; unmatched junction bases: 6. Assay: immunoSEQ multiplex PCR; the TCRdb copy retains only in-frame clones and omits some. The sample consists of 120,000 to 150,000 clones, around 84% of them appearing once. This receptor was obtained from an adult who received the AZD1222 COVID-19 vaccine. J is TRBJ1-2 and V is TRBV11-2; TRBD1 aligns across 7 bases. The sequenced sample was peripheral blood, obtained 28 days after the second AZD1222 dose. This CDR3 is CASSSRDSPYGYTF. CDR3 nucleotides: TGTGCCAGCAGCTCCCGGGACAGCCCCTATGGCTACACCTTC.